This T cell receptor beta chain is drawn from a study of early T cells in non-severe SARS-CoV-2 infection (dated by TCRdb to the early 2020s). Looking at the study overall: TCR sequencing used bulk RNA from unsorted whole blood, so alpha and beta chains could not be paired. Overall study outcomes, separate from this receptor: Matching against VDJdb was skewed toward anti-spike CD8 responses, likely underestimated virus-specific expansions, and missed private and CD4 specificities.

At least ten counts were recorded for this clonotype. Its recognized antigen is unknown. No base qualities exist here, and no much larger clone lies one base off it. Library preparation used 5' RACE. TCRdb shows the sequencer as NextSeq 500. Unique molecular identifiers were attached to individual cDNA molecules in the TCR library protocol so that sequencing error and PCR bias could be corrected. Both TCR alpha and beta chains were sequenced, and tight co-correlation was observed between alpha and beta sequence abundances in each sample. As for the authors' bioinformatics: Decombinator V4 was used to annotate TCR sequences for V gene, J gene and CDR3. TCRs were defined as expanded if a significant change between any two time points was detected under a Poisson model with p below 0.0001. Abundances of TCRs were expressed as counts per million after normalisation to the total number of TCRs sequenced in each sample. MAIT TCRs were defined by TRAV1-2 paired with TRAJ12, TRAJ20 or TRAJ33, and iNKT TCRs by TRAV10 paired with TRAJ18. VDJdb, accessed 1 November 2021, was searched for CMV, EBV and SARS-CoV-2 annotated TCRs, with TCRs annotated for multiple antigens excluded. In TCRdb, the public reads were trimmed at Q25 with fastp and aligned with MiXCR, with productive beta chains retained. Rows with one shared CDR3 protein collapse into an entry with the most common genes and DNA. V and J calls and clone size were set by TCRdb, not the authors. For this sample the table gives 50,000 to 60,000 distinct CDR3 sequences, of which over 9.5% were detected only once. The ten largest clonotypes hold roughly 4.5% of the sample.

The study was a case-control design nested within a healthcare worker cohort in London, UK, with weekly nasopharyngeal swab PCR tests and blood sampling. Between 23 and 31 March 2020, the week of the UK lockdown, healthcare workers were enrolled and then followed up weekly for as long as 16 weeks. At the junction V is shortened by 5 bases and J by 3 bases, with 7 bases in between. According to the germline V gene, CDR1 reads LGHNA and CDR2 reads YSLEER. CDR3 length: 12 amino acids, cysteine to phenylalanine. Solely the CDR3 DNA is kept, with 36 bases framed from the first base. The chain couples TRBV4-3 to TRBJ1-2; 6 matching bases give a weak D call of TRBD1. The sequencing sample was made of whole blood. This receptor was identified in an adult who was a healthcare worker with PCR-confirmed SARS-CoV-2 infection or an uninfected control (not recorded which). The DNA is TGCGCCAGCAGCTACAGGGACTATGGCTACACCTTC. This gives the protein CASSYRDYGYTF.